A single sample is the source of the 15 T cell receptor beta chains below, sequenced in a study of T cell responses to AZD1222 COVID-19 vaccine. Some clones are missing from TCRdb's copy, which holds only in-frame ones; the method was immunoSEQ multiplex PCR. The data show around 60,000 clones, 81% seen once. Material: peripheral blood, obtained 28 days after the second AZD1222 dose. These receptors all come from an adult who received the AZD1222 COVID-19 vaccine.

The rearrangement links TRBV4-3 to TRBJ2-1; TRBD2 matches at 10 bases. The germline gives CDR1 LGHNA, CDR2 YSLEER. Unmatched junction bases numbered 9, after V lost 1 base and J lost 9 bases. The CDR3 totals 16 residues. Here the CDR3 DNA reads TGCGCCAGCAGCCAAGTGTTAGCGGGAGGTGGGAGTGAGCAGTTCTTC. It encodes CASSQVLAGGGSEQFF.

This chain links TRBV6-5 with TRBJ2-2; D is unclear. The CDR3 runs to 14 residues. V lost 6 bases and J 6 bases, leaving 14 bases between the germline ends. Germline values: CDR1 MNHEY, CDR2 SVGAGI. The CDR3 loop is CASSRAGVPGELFF. The CDR3 nucleotides read TGTGCCAGCAGCCGGGCAGGCGTGCCCGGGGAGCTGTTTTTT.

The chain joins TRBV7-3 to TRBJ2-7; D possibly corresponds to TRBD1 (6 bases). The germline V gene has CDR1 SGHTA and CDR2 FQGTGA. Trimming cost V 5 bases and J 1 base, with 12 bases left between them. The CDR3 is 14 amino acids. The CDR3: CASSVDRFSYEQYF. As DNA, the CDR3 is TGTGCCAGCAGCGTAGACAGGTTTTCCTACGAGCAGTACTTC.

The chain uses TRBV7-9 and TRBJ1-1; D is possibly TRBD1 (6 bases). With 4 bases removed from V and 1 base from J, the gap between germline ends came to 19 bases. The CDR3 has 17 residues. The germline CDR1 and CDR2 sequences are SEHNR and FQNEAQ (reference sequence). CDR3 sequence (DNA): TGTGCCAGCAGCTCATTTTTGGGGGGCAAGAGGAACACTGAAGCTTTCTTT. Its protein is CASSSFLGGKRNTEAFF.

The V and J genes are TRBV27 and TRBJ1-2; TRBD1 matches 8 bases. Germline V CDR1 and CDR2: MNHEY, SMNVEV (reference sequence). The CDR3 is 13 amino acids. V gave up 1 base and J gave up 5 bases; unmatched junction bases: 0. CDR3 sequence (DNA): TGTGCCAGCAGTTTATGGACAGGGTATGGCTACACCTTC. Its protein product is CASSLWTGYGYTF.

This chain joins TRBV10-3 and TRBJ1-5; TRBD1 might be the D (5 bases). The CDR3 has 15 residues. Germline CDR1 is ENHRY and CDR2 is SYGVKD. V gave up 5 bases and J gave up 5 bases, with 16 bases separating them. This CDR3 is CAISQTVTGDQPQHF. CDR3 nucleotide sequence: TGTGCCATCAGTCAGACAGTCACGGGAGATCAGCCCCAGCATTTT.

This chain links TRBV30 with TRBJ1-6; D might be TRBD1 (5 bases). The CDR3 length is 13 residues. Germline loops: CDR1 GTSNPN, CDR2 SVGIG (reference sequence). Trimming left V 7 bases short and J 7 bases short, with 14 bases between. The CDR3 protein is CAFTTGVNSPLHF. The CDR3 DNA reads as TGTGCCTTCACAACGGGGGTAAATTCACCCCTCCACTTT.

This sequence joins TRBV7-2 and TRBJ1-2; D unclear. The CDR3 runs to 14 residues. In germline, CDR1 is SGHTA, CDR2 FQGNSA. V lost 3 bases and J 1 base, leaving 9 bases between the germline ends. CDR3 sequence (DNA): TGTGCCAGCAGCTTGGCAACAAGTAACTATGGCTACACCTTC. Protein product: CASSLATSNYGYTF.

The genes are TRBV12-3 or TRBV12-4 and TRBJ1-3; the D is unclear. With 6 bases removed from V and 3 bases from J, the gap between germline ends came to 6 bases. The CDR3 is 12 residues long. The CDR3 nucleotides are TGTGCCAGCAGGTCCAGTGGAAACACCATATATTTT. It encodes CASRSSGNTIYF.

The CDR3 sequence is CASSFFNQPQHF. The CDR3 DNA sequence: TGTGCCAGCAGCTTCTTCAATCAGCCCCAGCATTTT. This chain connects TRBV5-8 to TRBJ1-5; D gene uncertain. V was clipped by 2 bases and J by 3 bases, with 3 bases between them. Germline lookup yields CDR1 SGHTS and CDR2 YDEGEE. The CDR3 covers 12 residues.

This rearrangement joins TRBV7-2 to TRBJ2-3, with D possibly TRBD2 on 6 matching bases. This CDR3 spans 16 amino acids. Germline assignment: CDR1 SGHTA and CDR2 FQGNSA. The germline V and J ends were trimmed by 4 bases and 4 bases, with 18 bases remaining between them. The CDR3 DNA reads as TGTGCCAGCAGCTCTCTTATCGGGAGATATGCAGATACGCAGTATTTT. This gives the protein CASSSLIGRYADTQYF.

A few counts support this clone. The gene calls are TRBV9 and TRBJ2-1; 9 nucleotides line up with TRBD2. The CDR3 loop spans 15 amino acids. Germline lookup yields CDR1 SGDLS and CDR2 YYNGEE. Trimming at V came to 7 bases and at J to 5 bases, leaving 10 bases not matched to a gene. The CDR3 here is CASAVLAGLNNEQFF. The CDR3 DNA reads TGTGCCAGCGCAGTCCTAGCGGGACTTAACAATGAGCAGTTCTTC.

The chain links TRBV27 to TRBJ2-7, with 8 bases matching TRBD1. V lost 6 bases and J lost 0; bases outside the gene matches: 7. Germline CDR1 and CDR2: MNHEY and SMNVEV (reference sequence). This CDR3 spans 15 amino acids. The CDR3 DNA reads as TGTGCCAGCAGCCGAAAGGGACAGGCCTCCTACGAGCAGTACTTC. Its protein is CASSRKGQASYEQYF.

The chain joins TRBV7-9 to TRBJ2-1; D could derive from TRBD1 or TRBD2 (5 bases each). The CDR3 consists of 12 residues. Germline V gives CDR1 SEHNR, CDR2 FQNEAQ (reference sequence). V lost 4 bases to trimming and J lost 9 bases, with 10 bases between them. The CDR3 here is CASSSIGGEQFF. CDR3 nucleotides: TGTGCCAGCAGCTCAATTGGGGGTGAGCAGTTCTTC.

V usage is TRBV5-6 and J usage is TRBJ1-3; no reliable D call. The V gene's germline CDR1 is SGHDT and CDR2 YYEEEE. Trimming took off 0 bases at V and 0 bases at J, with 13 bases between the two ends. The CDR3 consists of 17 residues. CDR3 nucleotide sequence: TGTGCCAGCAGCTTGGCAAGGACCGAAGCCTCTGGAAACACCATATATTTT. Residues: CASSLARTEASGNTIYF.